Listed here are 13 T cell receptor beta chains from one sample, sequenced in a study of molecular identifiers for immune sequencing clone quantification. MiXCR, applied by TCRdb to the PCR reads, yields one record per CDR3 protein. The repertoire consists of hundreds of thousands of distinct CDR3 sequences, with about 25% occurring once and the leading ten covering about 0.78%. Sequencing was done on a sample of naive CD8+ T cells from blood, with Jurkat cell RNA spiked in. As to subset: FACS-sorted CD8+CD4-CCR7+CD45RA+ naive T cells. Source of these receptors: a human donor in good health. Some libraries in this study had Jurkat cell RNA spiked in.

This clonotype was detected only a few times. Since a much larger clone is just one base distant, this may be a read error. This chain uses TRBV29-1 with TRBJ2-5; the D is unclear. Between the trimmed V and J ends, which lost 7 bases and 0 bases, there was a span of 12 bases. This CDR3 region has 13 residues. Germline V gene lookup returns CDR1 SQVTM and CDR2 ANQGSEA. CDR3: CSAGPRNQETQYF. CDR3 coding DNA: TGCAGCGCTGGTCCCAGAAACCAAGAGACCCAGTACTTC.

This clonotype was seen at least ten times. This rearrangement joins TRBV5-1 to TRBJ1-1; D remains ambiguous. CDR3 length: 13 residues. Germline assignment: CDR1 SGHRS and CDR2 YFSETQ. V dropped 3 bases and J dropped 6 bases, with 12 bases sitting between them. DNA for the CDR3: TGCGCCAGCAGCTCGCCTCCGGAAGCTGAAGCTTTCTTT. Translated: CASSSPPEAEAFF.

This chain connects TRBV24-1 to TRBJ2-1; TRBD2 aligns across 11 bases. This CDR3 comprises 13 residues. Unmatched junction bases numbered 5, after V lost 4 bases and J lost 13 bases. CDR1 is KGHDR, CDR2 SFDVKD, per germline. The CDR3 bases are TGTGCCACCAGTGAGGCCCGACTAGCGGGACAGTTCTTC. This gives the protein CATSEARLAGQFF.

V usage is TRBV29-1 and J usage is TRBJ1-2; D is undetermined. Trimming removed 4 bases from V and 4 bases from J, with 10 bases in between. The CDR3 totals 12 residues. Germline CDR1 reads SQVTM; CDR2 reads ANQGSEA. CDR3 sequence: CSVGVVSYGYTF. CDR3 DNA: TGCAGCGTTGGGGTGGTCAGCTATGGCTACACCTTC.

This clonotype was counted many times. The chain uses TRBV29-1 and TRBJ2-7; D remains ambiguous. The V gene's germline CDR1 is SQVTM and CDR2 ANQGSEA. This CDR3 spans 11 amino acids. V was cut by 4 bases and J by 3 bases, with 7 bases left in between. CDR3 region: CSVVLGYEQYF. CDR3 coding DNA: TGCAGCGTTGTCCTCGGCTACGAGCAGTACTTC.

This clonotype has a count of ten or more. CDR3 nucleotides: TGTGCCAGCAGTACAGGGACTAGCGGGAGTCGTGAGCAGTACTTC. Translation: CASSTGTSGSREQYF. The rearrangement links TRBV28 to TRBJ2-7; TRBD2 aligns across 14 bases. The CDR3 runs 15 residues. From germline, CDR1 is MDHEN and CDR2 SYDVKM. The trim removed 5 bases at V and 7 bases at J, leaving 7 bases unmatched.

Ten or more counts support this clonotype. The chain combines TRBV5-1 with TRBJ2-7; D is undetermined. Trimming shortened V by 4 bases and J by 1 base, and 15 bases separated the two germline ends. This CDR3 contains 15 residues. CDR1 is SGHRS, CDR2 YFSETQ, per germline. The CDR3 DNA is TGCGCCAGCAGCCCGCTGGAGAGTGGGTCCTACGAGCAGTACTTC. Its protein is CASSPLESGSYEQYF.

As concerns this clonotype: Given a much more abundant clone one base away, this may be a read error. CDR3 sequence: CASSGEENIQNF. The DNA of the CDR3 is TGTGCCAGCAGTGGAGAGGAGAACATTCAGAACTTC. This sequence joins TRBV2 and TRBJ2-4; the D is unclear. Germline loops: CDR1 SNHLY, CDR2 FYNNEI. CDR3 length: 12 residues.

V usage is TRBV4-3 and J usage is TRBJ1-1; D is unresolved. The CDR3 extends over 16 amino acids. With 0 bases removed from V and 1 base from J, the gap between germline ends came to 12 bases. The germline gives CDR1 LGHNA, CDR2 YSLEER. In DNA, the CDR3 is TGCGCCAGCAGCCAAGACATCGCGGCGTCGAACACTGAAGCTTTCTTT. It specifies CASSQDIAASNTEAFF.

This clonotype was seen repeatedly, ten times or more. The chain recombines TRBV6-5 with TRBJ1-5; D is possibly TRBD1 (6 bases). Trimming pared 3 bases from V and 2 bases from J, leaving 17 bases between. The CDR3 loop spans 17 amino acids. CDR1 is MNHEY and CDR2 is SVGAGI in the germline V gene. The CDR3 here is CASSYAPTGEGNQPQHF. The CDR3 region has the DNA TGTGCCAGCAGTTATGCCCCGACAGGTGAGGGCAATCAGCCCCAGCATTTT.

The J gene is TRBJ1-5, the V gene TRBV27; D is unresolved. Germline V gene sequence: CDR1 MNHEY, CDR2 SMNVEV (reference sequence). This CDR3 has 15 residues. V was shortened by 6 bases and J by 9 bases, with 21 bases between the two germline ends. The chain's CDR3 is CASSTNELSGVPQHF. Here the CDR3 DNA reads TGTGCCAGCAGCACGAACGAACTGAGCGGGGTGCCCCAGCATTTT.

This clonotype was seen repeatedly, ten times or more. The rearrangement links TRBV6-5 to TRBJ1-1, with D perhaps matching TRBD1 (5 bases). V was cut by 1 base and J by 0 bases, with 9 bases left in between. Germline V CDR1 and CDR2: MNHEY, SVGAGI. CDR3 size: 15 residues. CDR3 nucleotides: TGTGCCAGCAGTTACTACGGGGGATTGAACACTGAAGCTTTCTTT. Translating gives CASSYYGGLNTEAFF.

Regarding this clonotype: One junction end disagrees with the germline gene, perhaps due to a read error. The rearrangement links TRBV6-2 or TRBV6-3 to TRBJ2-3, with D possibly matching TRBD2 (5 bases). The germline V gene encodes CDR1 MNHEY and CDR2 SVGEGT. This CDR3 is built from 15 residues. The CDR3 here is CAGSQEDRYTDTQYF. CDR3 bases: TGTGCCGGCAGTCAGGAGGACCGATACACAGATACGCAGTATTTT.